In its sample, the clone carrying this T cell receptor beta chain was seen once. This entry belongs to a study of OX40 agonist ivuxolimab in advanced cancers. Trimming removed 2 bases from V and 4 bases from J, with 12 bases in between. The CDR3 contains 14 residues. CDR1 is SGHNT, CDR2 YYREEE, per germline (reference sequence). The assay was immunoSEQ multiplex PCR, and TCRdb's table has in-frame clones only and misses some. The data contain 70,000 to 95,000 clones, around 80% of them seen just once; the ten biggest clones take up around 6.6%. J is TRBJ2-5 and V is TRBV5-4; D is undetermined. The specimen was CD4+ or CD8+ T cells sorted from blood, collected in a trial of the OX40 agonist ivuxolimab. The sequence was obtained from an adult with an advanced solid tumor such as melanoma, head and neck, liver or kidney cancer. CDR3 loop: CASSFAGTSETQYF. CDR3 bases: TGTGCCAGCAGCTTTGCAGGAACCTCAGAGACCCAGTACTTC.